This passage covers 32 T cell receptor beta chains from one sample sequenced in a study of blood T cell repertoires in COVID-19. The method was immunoSEQ multiplex PCR; TCRdb's version includes in-frame clones alone and lacks a portion of them. The table lists about 52,000 clones, under 90% of them singletons, with 14% in the top ten. Specimen: peripheral blood. The receptors come from a man aged 70-80 years with acute or convalescent COVID-19.

V and J are TRBV11-2 and TRBJ1-2, with no clear D. The V gene's germline CDR1 is SGHAT and CDR2 FQNNGV. The CDR3 totals 15 residues. Trimming stripped 5 bases from V and 4 bases from J, with 17 bases between. CDR3 bases: TGTGCCAGCAGCCTGGTCAAACGATGGCTCTATGGCTACACCTTC. Amino acid sequence: CASSLVKRWLYGYTF.

V usage is TRBV6-2 or TRBV6-3 and J usage is TRBJ1-5, with D perhaps TRBD1 (5 bases). CDR1 is MNHEY and CDR2 is SVGEGT in the germline V gene. This CDR3 is 15 amino acids long. The V end lost 5 bases, the J end lost 0 bases, and 11 bases lay between the germline ends. This CDR3 reads CASSLQGHSNQPQHF. CDR3 sequence (DNA): TGTGCCAGCAGTCTCCAAGGACATAGCAATCAGCCCCAGCATTTT.

The chain is built from TRBV3-1 (or the pseudogene TRBV3-2) and TRBJ2-4; 8 bases are a match to TRBD1. Germline V gives CDR1 LGHDT, CDR2 YNNKEL (reference sequence). The CDR3 loop spans 15 amino acids. The junction had 10 bases not matched to a gene; V was cut back by 5 bases and J by 7 bases. The CDR3 loop reads CASSANRDRSNIQYF. The DNA for the CDR3 is TGTGCCAGCAGCGCAAACCGGGACAGGTCGAACATTCAGTACTTC.

This chain connects TRBV27 to TRBJ2-3, with a possible D match to TRBD2 (6 bases). From germline, CDR1 is MNHEY and CDR2 SMNVEV (reference sequence). The V end lost 3 bases, the J end lost 8 bases, and 6 bases lay between the germline ends. This CDR3 is built from 11 residues. CDR3 nucleotides: TGTGCCAGCAGTTTGGGGGGTACGCAGTATTTT. It yields the protein CASSLGGTQYF.

Only one count was recorded for this clone. This rearrangement joins TRBV5-5 to TRBJ2-1; D gene ambiguous. Trimming cost V 0 bases and J 0 bases, with 4 bases left between them. The CDR3 runs to 14 residues. The germline CDR1 and CDR2 sequences are SGHKS and YYEKEE (reference sequence). The chain's CDR3 is CASSLGSSYNEQFF. The DNA for the CDR3 is TGTGCCAGCAGCTTGGGGAGCTCCTACAATGAGCAGTTCTTC.

The chain joins TRBV2 to TRBJ1-2; D may be TRBD1 (5 bases). Trimming pared 5 bases from V and 1 base from J, leaving 17 bases between. The CDR3 is 16 residues long. CDR1 is SNHLY and CDR2 is FYNNEI in the germline V gene. CDR3 sequence: CASSTQRRQLNYGYTF. CDR3 DNA sequence: TGTGCCAGCAGTACCCAGAGGCGACAGCTTAACTATGGCTACACCTTC.

The gene calls are TRBV5-4 and TRBJ1-1, with D perhaps matching TRBD1 (5 bases). The germline CDR1 and CDR2 sequences are SGHNT and YYREEE (reference sequence). This CDR3 spans 18 amino acids. The germline V and J ends were trimmed by 0 bases and 5 bases, with 23 bases remaining between them. The CDR3: CASSLDGGTVGKQTEAFF. The CDR3 DNA follows: TGTGCCAGCAGCTTGGACGGGGGAACGGTCGGGAAGCAGACTGAAGCTTTCTTT.

This clone occurred once. This CDR3 is also generated by other DNA sequences in the sample. The chain uses TRBV11-3 and TRBJ2-1, with 10 bases matching TRBD2. Trimming removed 1 base from V and 2 bases from J; junction bases left unmatched: 2. CDR1 is SGHNT and CDR2 is YENEEA in the germline V gene. The CDR3 covers 16 residues. CDR3 protein: CASSLASGSAYNEQFF. The CDR3 nucleotides are TGTGCCAGCAGCTTAGCTAGCGGGAGTGCCTACAATGAGCAGTTCTTC.

The chain joins TRBV5-1 to TRBJ1-5; 8 bases agree with TRBD1. Germline CDR1 SGHRS, CDR2 YFSETQ. Trimming took 4 bases from V and 7 from J; bases not matched to a gene: 7. The length of the CDR3 is 14 residues. DNA for the CDR3: TGCGCCAGCAGCACCGGGACAGGAGGCCAGCCCCAGCATTTT. Translation gives CASSTGTGGQPQHF.

The chain has TRBV28 and TRBJ2-1, with 12 bases fitting TRBD1. The J segment lost 9 bases and the V segment lost 1 base, leaving 4 bases of the junction unmatched. The germline V gene has CDR1 MDHEN and CDR2 SYDVKM. The CDR3 loop spans 15 amino acids. The CDR3 region is CASSLSGTGGGEQFF. The CDR3 DNA is TGTGCCAGCAGTTTATCAGGGACAGGGGGCGGTGAGCAGTTCTTC.

The chain combines TRBV29-1 with TRBJ2-1; a possible D gene is TRBD2 (7 bases). The V end lost 4 bases, the J end lost 6 bases, and 16 bases lay between the germline ends. The CDR3 is 14 amino acids. Germline V gene lookup returns CDR1 SQVTM and CDR2 ANQGSEA. The DNA of the CDR3 is TGCAGCGTTGTCGGCGGGAGACAGGTCAATGAGCAGTTCTTC. Protein: CSVVGGRQVNEQFF.

The rearrangement uses TRBV11-2 and TRBJ2-2; 7 bases are shared with TRBD2. Germline V gene data show CDR1 as SGHAT and CDR2 as FQNNGV. Trimming cost V 4 bases and J 3 bases; bases outside gene matches: 8. The CDR3 has 16 amino acids. CDR3: CASSYVGGRDTGELFF. The CDR3 nucleotides are TGTGCCAGCAGCTACGTGGGAGGGAGGGACACCGGGGAGCTGTTTTTT.

The rearrangement links TRBV19 to TRBJ1-5, with TRBD1 identical over 9 bases. Germline V CDR1 and CDR2: LNHDA, SQIVND (reference sequence). V lost 5 bases and J lost 9; bases outside the gene matches: 8. CDR3 length: 14 residues. CDR3 sequence reads: CASSVDRGDRPQHF. CDR3 nucleotide sequence: TGTGCCAGTAGTGTTGACAGGGGGGATAGGCCCCAGCATTTT. The variable domain in full, completed from reference TRBV19 and TRBJ1-5, reads DGGITQSPKYLFRKEGQNVTLSCEQNLNHDAMYWYRQDPGQGLRLIYYSQIVNDFQKGDIAEGYSVSREKKESFPLTVTSAQKNPTAFYLCASSVDRGDRPQHFGDGTRLSIL.

CDR3 protein: CASSQTYSGSYEQYF. The CDR3 DNA reads as TGTGCCAGCAGTCAAACCTATAGCGGGAGCTACGAGCAGTACTTC. This chain connects TRBV6-5 to TRBJ2-7, with 9 positions matching TRBD2. The CDR3 has 15 residues. V gave up 5 bases and J gave up 3 bases; unmatched junction bases: 8. The germline V gene encodes CDR1 MNHEY and CDR2 SVGAGI.

The chain couples TRBV11-3 to TRBJ1-2; D possibly corresponds to TRBD1 (6 bases). CDR3 length: 15 amino acids. Germline lookup yields CDR1 SGHNT and CDR2 YENEEA. The V end was cut by 5 bases, the J end by 2 bases, with 15 bases between. This CDR3 is CASSPMTGGNYGYTF. CDR3 nucleotides: TGTGCCAGCAGCCCCATGACAGGCGGGAACTATGGCTACACCTTC.

The V and J genes are TRBV6-5 and TRBJ1-3, with 7 nucleotides matching TRBD1. Germline V gene data show CDR1 as MNHEY and CDR2 as SVGAGI. V shed 5 bases, J shed 4 bases, and the junction held 8 bases outside the gene matches. CDR3 length equals 15 residues. The CDR3 loop is CASSPEGARGNTIYF. CDR3 coding DNA: TGTGCCAGCAGTCCAGAGGGGGCGAGGGGAAACACCATATATTTT.

V is TRBV10-3 and J is TRBJ1-2; TRBD1 agrees at 10 bases. Trimming cost V 5 bases and J 4 bases; bases outside gene matches: 7. The CDR3 has 15 residues. CDR1 and CDR2 (germline): ENHRY, SYGVKD. The CDR3 sequence is CAISPGQGIFYGYTF. Here the CDR3 DNA reads TGTGCCATCAGTCCGGGACAGGGGATTTTCTATGGCTACACCTTC.

DNA of the CDR3: TGTGCATGTTCGGGGAGTCCCATGAACACTGAAGCTTTCTTT. The encoded protein is CACSGSPMNTEAFF. This chain joins TRBV7-2 and TRBJ1-1; no clear D. Per germline, CDR1 SGHTA and CDR2 FQGNSA. CDR3 length equals 14 residues.

The J gene is TRBJ2-7, the V gene TRBV6-5; 10 nucleotides agree with TRBD2. Germline CDR1 MNHEY, CDR2 SVGAGI. The CDR3 has 15 amino acids. The ends lost 4 bases at V and 1 base at J; junction bases unmatched: 4. The CDR3 loop is CASSSGLADSYEQYF. The CDR3 DNA is TGTGCCAGCAGTTCTGGACTAGCGGATTCCTACGAGCAGTACTTC.

The V call is TRBV7-9, the J call TRBJ1-1, with D maybe TRBD1 (6 bases). V lost 2 bases and J 10 bases, leaving 17 bases between the germline ends. Germline CDR1 is SEHNR and CDR2 is FQNEAQ (reference sequence). The CDR3 extends over 14 amino acids. CDR3: CASSLIQVRGGAFF. The CDR3 DNA is TGTGCCAGCAGCTTAATACAAGTTAGAGGGGGAGCTTTCTTT.

To note about this clone: This sample also contains other DNA sequences that code for the same CDR3. This chain uses TRBV18 with TRBJ1-1, with 8 nucleotides matching TRBD1. Germline V CDR1 and CDR2: KGHSH, LQKENI. Losses at the gene ends were 6 bases for V and 4 bases for J; bases not matched to a gene: 7. This CDR3 comprises 14 residues. The DNA for the CDR3 is TGTGCCAGCTCGCCCTTAGACAGGGGCACTGAAGCTTTCTTT. This sequence encodes CASSPLDRGTEAFF.

The chain links TRBV4-3 to TRBJ2-1; D is uncertain. CDR1 is LGHNA, CDR2 YSLEER, per germline. Between the trimmed V and J ends, which lost 0 bases and 6 bases, there was a span of 9 bases. This CDR3 contains 14 residues. CDR3 in DNA: TGCGCCAGCAGCCAAGAGTGGAGCCTCAATGAGCAGTTCTTC. Protein sequence: CASSQEWSLNEQFF.

The rearrangement uses TRBV7-2 and TRBJ2-5; D gene unclear. The CDR3 sequence is 17 residues long. Germline loops: CDR1 SGHTA, CDR2 FQGNSA. Trimming left V 4 bases short and J 2 bases short, with 20 bases between. This CDR3 is CASSSPRSDSIQETQYF. As DNA, the CDR3 is TGTGCCAGCAGCTCCCCTCGGAGCGACTCCATTCAAGAGACCCAGTACTTC.

This chain uses TRBV7-3 with TRBJ2-7; 7 bases line up with TRBD1. Germline loops: CDR1 SGHTA, CDR2 FQGTGA. Germline trimming cut 0 bases from V and 9 bases from J; bases unmatched to any gene: 8. The CDR3 is 14 residues long. The CDR3 bases are TGTGCCAGCAGCTTAACGGGGTGGGACAGCTTGCAGTACGTC. It encodes CASSLTGWDSLQYV.

J is TRBJ1-1 and V is TRBV18, with unresolved D. This CDR3 contains 13 residues. Trimming stripped 5 bases from V and 2 bases from J, with 9 bases between. Germline CDR1 KGHSH, CDR2 LQKENI. The DNA for the CDR3 is TGTGCCAGCTCAGCGCAGGCTAACACTGAAGCTTTCTTT. It is translated as CASSAQANTEAFF.

A single count supports this clone. V is TRBV5-4 and J is TRBJ2-5, with D perhaps matching TRBD2 (5 bases). Trimming left V 10 bases short and J 4 bases short, with 17 bases between. Germline CDR1 SGHNT, CDR2 YYREEE (reference sequence). This CDR3 has 13 amino acids. The CDR3 region is CALGDGKTETQYF. The CDR3 DNA sequence: TGTGCCCTCGGAGACGGGAAGACAGAGACCCAGTACTTC.

This chain uses TRBV13 with TRBJ1-3, with D hard to call. Germline V gene data show CDR1 as PRHDT and CDR2 as FYEKMQ (reference sequence). V was trimmed by 7 bases and J by 0 bases, leaving 16 bases between them. The CDR3 is made up of 16 amino acids. In DNA form, the CDR3 reads TGTGCCAGCACGACGGCGGGAGGATTCTCTGGAAACACCATATATTTT. Translating gives CASTTAGGFSGNTIYF.

This chain uses TRBV6-5 with TRBJ2-7; weak D call: TRBD1 (6 bases). The CDR3 extends over 15 amino acids. In germline, CDR1 is MNHEY, CDR2 SVGAGI. The V end was cut by 5 bases, the J end by 2 bases, with 16 bases between. The CDR3 bases are TGTGCCAGCAGTAAATTAGGGGGAGCGGCCTACGAGCAGTACTTC. Translating gives CASSKLGGAAYEQYF.

V is TRBV4-1 and J is TRBJ2-3; possibly TRBD2 for D (6 bases). Germline V lookup: CDR1 MGHRA, CDR2 YSYEKL. The V end was cut by 0 bases, the J end by 0 bases, with 19 bases between. This CDR3 has 19 residues. DNA of the CDR3: TGCGCCAGCAGCCAAGATGCTTCGGGGACTCTGACTAGCACAGATACGCAGTATTTT. Residues: CASSQDASGTLTSTDTQYF.

The V gene is TRBV9, the J gene TRBJ1-1; tentatively, D is TRBD1 (5 bases). Germline assignment: CDR1 SGDLS and CDR2 YYNGEE. The CDR3 has 14 amino acids. Between the trimmed V and J ends, which lost 0 bases and 5 bases, there was a span of 11 bases. CDR3 sequence (DNA): TGTGCCAGCAGCGTAGGGGGGACTGAGACTGAAGCTTTCTTT. The encoded protein is CASSVGGTETEAFF.

This clone was detected only once. The genes are TRBV5-5 and TRBJ2-7, with 7 positions matching TRBD1. Germline V lookup: CDR1 SGHKS, CDR2 YYEKEE (reference sequence). The V gene end was trimmed by 0 bases and the J gene end by 6 bases; junction bases not matched to a gene: 6. The CDR3 has 14 amino acids. The DNA for the CDR3 is TGTGCCAGCAGCTTGGAAGGGGGCTTCGGCGAGCAGTACGTC. This translates into CASSLEGGFGEQYV.

This chain uses TRBV11-2 with TRBJ1-3, with D possibly matching TRBD1 (5 bases). The CDR3 has 13 amino acids. Deletions cut 6 bases from V and 4 bases from J, with 10 bases between. The germline CDR1 and CDR2 sequences are SGHAT and FQNNGV. CDR3 protein: CASRSGQGNTIYF. The DNA of the CDR3 is TGTGCCAGCAGGTCCGGACAAGGAAACACCATATATTTT.